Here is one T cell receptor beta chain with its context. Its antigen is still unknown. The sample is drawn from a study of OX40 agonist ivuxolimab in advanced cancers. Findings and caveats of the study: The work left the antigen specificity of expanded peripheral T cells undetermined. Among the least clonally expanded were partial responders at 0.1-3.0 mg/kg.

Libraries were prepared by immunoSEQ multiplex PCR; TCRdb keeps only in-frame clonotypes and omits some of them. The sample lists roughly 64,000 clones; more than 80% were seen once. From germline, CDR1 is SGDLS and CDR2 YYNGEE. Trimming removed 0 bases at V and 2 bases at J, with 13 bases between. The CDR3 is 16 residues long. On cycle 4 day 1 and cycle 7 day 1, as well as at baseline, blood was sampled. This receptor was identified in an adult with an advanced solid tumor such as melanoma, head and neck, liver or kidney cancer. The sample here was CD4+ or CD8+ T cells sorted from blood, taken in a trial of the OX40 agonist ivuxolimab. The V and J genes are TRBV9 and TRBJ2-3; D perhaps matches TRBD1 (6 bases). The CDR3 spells CASSVGRTDFTDTQYF. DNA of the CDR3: TGTGCCAGCAGCGTAGGTAGGACAGATTTCACAGATACGCAGTATTTT.